The present entry profiles one T cell receptor beta chain with its context. No antigen is known for it. As for treatment: approximately nine-day PBMC culture with coronavirus spike peptide pools or control peptides (ViraFEST assay). Antigen-specific T cell expansion with peptide pools preceded TCR sequencing in the ViraFEST approach. Dates of positive PCR ran from March to December 2020, before US Alpha, Beta and Delta variants. Fresh replacement IL-2 medium substituted for half the medium on days 3 and 7. The germline CDR1 and CDR2 sequences are LNHDA and SQIVND (reference sequence). This CDR3 is built from 17 residues. V lost 3 bases and J 4 bases, leaving 21 bases between the germline ends. The Oncomine TCR Beta short-read assay was applied to DNA of cultured CD4+ T cells. One entry per CDR3 protein, called by TCRdb with MiXCR from the PCR reads. The table lists about 12,000 distinct CDR3 sequences, approximately 76% of them singletons.

The data stem from a study of vaccination and CD4 T cells after COVID-19. Overall study: The stimulating agents, overlapping spike peptides, came from SARS-CoV-2, HCoV-NL63, HCoV-OC43 and HCoV-229E.

The clonotype originates from a human donor who had recovered from COVID-19. The chain employs TRBV19 and TRBJ1-1, with D maybe TRBD1 (5 bases). Sequencing used CD4+ T cells from blood, cultured in vitro. CDR3 sequence (DNA): TGTGCCAGTAGTATGGGGGGAAAGGGTTGGTCGGGCACTGAAGCTTTCTTT. This sequence encodes CASSMGGKGWSGTEAFF.